This TCR beta chain was sequenced in a study of CD8 T cells in Susac syndrome. It was with random hexamers that roughly 0.5 to 1 ug RNA was reverse transcribed. Amplification of TCR beta CDR3 was carried out by immunoSEQ multiplex PCR, which covered 54 Vbeta and 13 Jbeta segments. MiXCR, run by TCRdb on the immunoSEQ multiplex PCR reads, gives a single entry per CDR3 protein. The sample has about 180,000 distinct CDR3 sequences; approximately 94% are singletons. Between the trimmed V and J ends, which lost 3 bases and 1 base, there was a span of 10 bases. The CDR3 covers 13 residues. Germline V gene sequence: CDR1 DFQATT, CDR2 SNEGSKA (reference sequence).

The receptor was isolated from a human donor with Susac syndrome. Material: CD4+ T cells from PBMCs. The chain employs TRBV20-1 and TRBJ2-7, with D hard to call. DNA for the CDR3: TGCAGTGCTAGTCCCTTTGAGTCCTACGAGCAGTACTTC. This translates into CSASPFESYEQYF.